This passage covers 14 T cell receptor beta chains from one sample sequenced in a study of CD8 T cells in Susac syndrome. Reverse transcription of roughly 0.5 to 1 ug RNA was carried out with random hexamers. TCRdb reprocessed the immunoSEQ multiplex PCR reads with MiXCR, giving one entry per CDR3 protein. The data show roughly 130,000 distinct CDR3 sequences, nearly 95% seen once. Specimen: CD4+ T cells from PBMCs. The receptors were gathered from a human donor in good health.

The J gene is TRBJ2-5, the V gene TRBV29-1; possibly TRBD1 for D (7 bases). Trimming shortened V by 7 bases and J by 3 bases, and 18 bases separated the two germline ends. The CDR3 has 14 residues. CDR1 SQVTM and CDR2 ANQGSEA come from the germline V gene. The CDR3 region has the DNA TGCAGCGCCCTCCGGGGCAGGGGGGAAGAGACCCAGTACTTC. This codes for CSALRGRGEETQYF.

The chain has TRBV20-1 and TRBJ2-1, with TRBD2 identical over 12 bases. This CDR3 spans 13 amino acids. Germline V gives CDR1 DFQATT, CDR2 SNEGSKA (reference sequence). The V and J ends lost 7 bases and 4 bases, in that order; junction bases with no gene match: 2. The chain's CDR3 is CSVLAGGYNEQFF. The CDR3 nucleotides are TGCAGTGTTCTAGCGGGAGGGTACAATGAGCAGTTCTTC.

V is TRBV7-9 and J is TRBJ2-7; a weak D match, TRBD1 (6 bases). Germline CDR1 SEHNR, CDR2 FQNEAQ (reference sequence). CDR3 length equals 14 residues. The V end lost 0 bases, the J end lost 3 bases, and 9 bases lay between the germline ends. The CDR3 region has the DNA TGTGCCAGCAGCTTAGCAGGGACACGCTACGAGCAGTACTTC. This codes for CASSLAGTRYEQYF.

This chain connects TRBV7-2 to TRBJ2-7, with TRBD2 matching 9 bases. Germline CDR1 SGHTA, CDR2 FQGNSA. Losses at the gene ends were 5 bases for V and 0 bases for J; bases not matched to a gene: 5. The CDR3 runs to 15 residues. The CDR3 coding sequence is TGTGCCAGCAGCGGCGGGAGGGCGCTCTCCTACGAGCAGTACTTC. The encoded protein is CASSGGRALSYEQYF.

The chain couples TRBV6-1 to TRBJ2-1, with 7 bases matching TRBD2. In germline, CDR1 is MNHNS, CDR2 SASEGT. This CDR3 region has 20 residues. J gave up 2 bases and V 6 bases, and 22 bases lay outside the gene matches. The CDR3 sequence: CASSHGGRTRDGVAYNEQFF. The CDR3 DNA reads as TGTGCCAGCAGCCACGGGGGGAGAACTAGAGACGGTGTGGCCTACAATGAGCAGTTCTTC.

The rearrangement links TRBV27 to TRBJ2-5, with TRBD1 as a possible D gene (5 bases). V was cut by 3 bases and J by 4 bases, with 9 bases left in between. The CDR3 has 13 amino acids. Germline V lookup: CDR1 MNHEY, CDR2 SMNVEV (reference sequence). The CDR3 loop is CASSFRVAETQYF. The DNA for the CDR3 is TGTGCCAGCAGTTTCAGGGTGGCAGAGACCCAGTACTTC.

This clonotype was observed once. The chain has TRBV3-1 and TRBJ1-1; D is perhaps TRBD1 (6 bases). Per the germline V gene, CDR1 is LGHDT and CDR2 is YNNKEL (reference sequence). The CDR3 runs to 15 residues. V was cut by 4 bases and J by 1 base, with 13 bases left in between. This chain's CDR3 is CASSLVGGANTEAFF. In DNA form, the CDR3 reads TGTGCCAGCAGCCTGGTGGGGGGCGCGAACACTGAAGCTTTCTTT.

This clonotype was seen once. The chain joins TRBV19 to TRBJ2-2; possibly TRBD1 for D (5 bases). V lost 6 bases, J lost 8 bases, and 10 bases lay in between. Germline V gene data show CDR1 as LNHDA and CDR2 as SQIVND (reference sequence). The CDR3 totals 12 residues. This CDR3 reads CASSSAGGELFF. In DNA, the CDR3 is TGTGCCAGTAGCTCCGCAGGGGGGGAGCTGTTTTTT.

This chain joins TRBV12-5 and TRBJ2-1; tentative D call: TRBD2 (5 bases). The ends were cut back, 3 bases at V and 5 bases at J, with 8 bases in the middle. This CDR3 is 13 amino acids long. The germline gives CDR1 LGHNT, CDR2 FRNRAP. The CDR3 DNA reads as TGTGCTAGTGGTTTTGGACTGAACAATGAGCAGTTCTTC. Encoded protein: CASGFGLNNEQFF.

The V and J genes are TRBV11-2 and TRBJ2-5, with TRBD1 matching 8 bases. V trimming: 1 base; J trimming: 5 bases; junction bases outside the gene matches: 6. Germline V CDR1 and CDR2: SGHAT, FQNNGV. There are 15 residues in the CDR3. CDR3 sequence (DNA): TGTGCCAGCAGCTTAGGCGCCACAGGGGGGGAGACCCAGTACTTC. It yields the protein CASSLGATGGETQYF.

The V call is TRBV28, the J call TRBJ2-7; a possible D gene is TRBD2 (7 bases). Trimming cost V 8 bases and J 7 bases, with 18 bases left between them. The CDR3 totals 13 residues. From germline, CDR1 is MDHEN and CDR2 SYDVKM. CDR3 amino acids: CASASGGLGEQYF. Here the CDR3 DNA reads TGTGCCAGCGCCTCCGGGGGGCTGGGAGAGCAGTACTTC.

The V and J genes are TRBV3-1 and TRBJ2-1; 8 bases agree with TRBD1. Germline V CDR1 and CDR2: LGHDT, YNNKEL (reference sequence). V shed 4 bases and J 15 bases; nucleotides not matched to a gene: 14. CDR3 size: 14 residues. The CDR3 loop is CASSPSPATGDRFF. The CDR3 bases are TGTGCCAGCAGCCCCTCTCCCGCGACAGGGGACAGGTTCTTC.

The chain recombines TRBV29-1 with TRBJ2-1; the D gene is possibly TRBD1 (6 bases). Per germline, CDR1 SQVTM and CDR2 ANQGSEA. This CDR3 spans 12 amino acids. Trimming shortened V by 4 bases and J by 4 bases, and 8 bases separated the two germline ends. Here the CDR3 DNA reads TGCAGCGTTGGCGACAGGTACAATGAGCAGTTCTTC. It encodes CSVGDRYNEQFF.

The genes are TRBV5-6 and TRBJ1-2; TRBD1 aligns across 9 bases. Germline V gene data show CDR1 as SGHDT and CDR2 as YYEEEE. CDR3 length: 15 amino acids. After removal of 3 bases from V and 2 bases from J, the junction contained 5 bases not matched to a gene. The CDR3 DNA reads TGTGCCAGCAGCTATACCGGGACAGGGAACTATGGCTACACCTTC. This translates into CASSYTGTGNYGYTF. The full variable domain, its missing parts supplied by reference TRBV5-6 and TRBJ1-2, is DAGVTQSPTHLIKTRGQQVTLRCSPKSGHDTVSWYQQALGQGPQFIFQYYEEEERQRGNFPDRFSGHQFPNYSSELNVNALLLGDSALYLCASSYTGTGNYGYTFGSGTRLTVV.